The 8 T cell receptor beta chains below come from one sample, sequenced in a study of blood T cells in healthy people across ages (dated by TCRdb to about 2015). The method behind the library was 5' RACE. Sequencing was carried out with an Illumina HiSeq 2500. The second PCR ran for about 7 to 11 cycles and used a J-beta primer mix along with a sample-barcoded 5' primer. TCRdb handled the public reads itself, with Q25 trimming in fastp and clone calling in MiXCR, and kept productive beta chains. CDR3 protein sequences are deduplicated, and each keeps its most common genes and DNA. The sample data list about 1.4 million distinct CDR3 sequences, and approximately 59% of these were observed just once. Jointly, the top ten make up under 8.5% of the sample. Material: blood. The source of these receptors is a man aged 18-30 years in good health.

V is TRBV10-3 and J is TRBJ2-7; a weak D match, TRBD2 (6 bases). The length of the CDR3 is 15 residues. Trimming shortened V by 4 bases and J by 3 bases, and 16 bases separated the two germline ends. CDR1 is ENHRY, CDR2 SYGVKD, per germline. The CDR3, as DNA: TGTGCCATCAGTGGGACTGGAGGGACTTACTACGAGCAGTACTTC. Protein product: CAISGTGGTYYEQYF.

The chain employs TRBV15 and TRBJ1-2; tentative D call: TRBD1 (6 bases). This CDR3 has 13 residues. Deletions cut 3 bases from V and 3 bases from J, with 8 bases between. Germline CDR1 LNHNV, CDR2 YYDKDF (reference sequence). The CDR3 DNA is TGTGCCACCAGCAGCAGGACAGACTATGGCTACACCTTC. It encodes CATSSRTDYGYTF.

The genes are TRBV10-3 and TRBJ2-7, with D possibly being TRBD1 (5 bases). The J call may be incorrect, as the DNA end agrees better with TRBJ2-5. CDR3 length equals 13 residues. Germline values: CDR1 ENHRY, CDR2 SYGVKD. The CDR3 nucleotides read TGTGCCACCCTCGACAGAAGAGGAGAGACCCAGTACTTC. Translating gives CATLDRRGETQYF.

The gene calls are TRBV18 and TRBJ2-6; D possibly uses TRBD1 or TRBD2 (5 bases each). The CDR3 sequence is 18 residues long. The germline CDR1 and CDR2 sequences are KGHSH and LQKENI. Trimming removed 4 bases from V and 0 bases from J, with 16 bases in between. The DNA of the CDR3 is TGTGCCAGCTCACTTCGGGACCGCATAGCCTCTGGGGCCAACGTCCTGACTTTC. Protein: CASSLRDRIASGANVLTF.

The chain couples TRBV13 to TRBJ2-1; 14 nucleotides align to TRBD2. Germline CDR1 and CDR2: PRHDT and FYEKMQ (reference sequence). This CDR3 region has 21 residues. V lost 4 bases to trimming and J lost 0 bases; unmatched junction nucleotides: 14. Here the CDR3 DNA reads TGTGCCAGCAGCTCCCTCGTTACCGGGACTAGCGGGGGTACCTCCTACAATGAGCAGTTCTTC. This gives the protein CASSSLVTGTSGGTSYNEQFF.

This clonotype was seen only a few times. V usage is TRBV6-2 or TRBV6-3 and J usage is TRBJ2-5; 10 nucleotides match TRBD1. The J call is in doubt because the DNA end fits TRBJ2-7 better. CDR1 is MNHEY, CDR2 SVGEGT, per germline. The CDR3 runs to 14 residues. CDR3 sequence reads: CATGIGTGDHEQYF. DNA of the CDR3: TGTGCCACCGGAATTGGGACAGGGGACCACGAGCAGTACTTC.

There are a few counts of this clonotype. This chain's CDR3 is CAISEGGRSDEQYF. CDR3 bases: TGTGCCATCAGTGAAGGGGGTCGGTCTGACGAGCAGTACTTC. This chain links TRBV10-3 with TRBJ2-7; tentative D call: TRBD1 (6 bases). The CDR3 covers 14 residues. CDR1 ENHRY and CDR2 SYGVKD come from the germline V gene. V lost 3 bases, J lost 5 bases, and 14 bases lay in between.

Details on this clonotype: One end of the junction varies from germline; a read error may be responsible. The gene calls are TRBV7-2 and TRBJ2-6; D remains unclear. The CDR3 runs to 15 residues. Looked up from germline, CDR1 is SGHTA and CDR2 is FQGNSA. The CDR3 DNA follows: TGTGCCAGCAGCTTAGTTAGCTCTGGGGTCAACGTCCTGACTTTC. Its protein is CASSLVSSGVNVLTF.